The 12 T cell receptor beta chains below were found in one sample sequenced in a study of T cell responses to AZD1222 COVID-19 vaccine. TCRdb's table, derived via immunoSEQ multiplex PCR, lists solely in-frame clones and lacks some. Here the sample spans about 150,000 clones, around 85% being singletons. The specimen was peripheral blood, collected after recovery from COVID-19. These receptor sequences come from an adult who had recovered from COVID-19.

This chain connects TRBV18 to TRBJ2-7; 7 bases line up with TRBD2. V trimming: 0 bases; J trimming: 7 bases; junction bases outside the gene matches: 9. This CDR3 spans 15 amino acids. The germline V gene encodes CDR1 KGHSH and CDR2 LQKENI. The CDR3 is CASSPPPRGRGEQYF. The DNA for the CDR3 is TGTGCCAGCTCACCACCCCCTCGCGGGAGAGGGGAGCAGTACTTC.

The V gene is TRBV28, the J gene TRBJ1-4, with D perhaps TRBD1 (6 bases). The V end lost 0 bases, the J end lost 0 bases, and 14 bases lay between the germline ends. Germline V CDR1 and CDR2: MDHEN, SYDVKM. The CDR3 runs to 18 residues. The CDR3 region is CASSLWSQGFSTNEKLFF. CDR3 bases: TGTGCCAGCAGTTTATGGTCGCAGGGGTTCTCAACTAATGAAAAACTGTTTTTT.

The chain couples TRBV2 to TRBJ1-4; D call uncertain. Germline V gene data show CDR1 as SNHLY and CDR2 as FYNNEI. There are 16 residues in the CDR3. V dropped 5 bases and J dropped 7 bases, with 20 bases sitting between them. Here the CDR3 DNA reads TGTGCCAGCAGTAACCCTAGGACCGAGCCGGGTGAAAAACTGTTTTTT. Its protein product is CASSNPRTEPGEKLFF.

The V call is TRBV3-1 (or the pseudogene TRBV3-2), the J call TRBJ1-6; D might be TRBD1 (6 bases). Looked up from germline, CDR1 is LGHDT and CDR2 is YNNKEL (reference sequence). The CDR3 totals 16 residues. Trimming took 0 bases from V and 8 from J, leaving 14 bases between them. The CDR3 sequence is CASSQDAGHFDSPLHF. The CDR3 DNA reads TGTGCCAGCAGCCAAGATGCGGGACATTTCGATTCACCCCTCCACTTT.

A single count supports this clone. This rearrangement joins TRBV7-8 to TRBJ1-4; the D is unclear. The CDR3 is made up of 15 amino acids. Between the trimmed V and J ends, which lost 4 bases and 3 bases, there was a span of 12 bases. Germline values: CDR1 SGHVS, CDR2 FQNEAQ. DNA of the CDR3: TGTGCCAGCAGCTGGAACGGCTTTGCTAATGAAAAACTGTTTTTT. This gives the protein CASSWNGFANEKLFF.

The table lists this clone with a count of one. This chain connects TRBV25-1 to TRBJ2-7; possible D gene TRBD1, 5 bases. V lost 6 bases and J lost 6, with 9 bases in between. The germline V gene encodes CDR1 MGHDK and CDR2 SYGVNS. CDR3 size: 11 residues. The CDR3 DNA is TGTGCCAGCAGCAGGGTTACCGAGCAGTACTTC. This codes for CASSRVTEQYF.

This chain uses TRBV4-2 with TRBJ1-1, with D possibly TRBD1 on 5 matching bases. V dropped 1 base and J dropped 7 bases, with 7 bases sitting between them. Germline assignment: CDR1 LGHNA and CDR2 YNFKEQ. The CDR3 consists of 12 residues. In nucleotides, the CDR3 is TGTGCCAGCAGCCAAGGGACACTTGAAGCTTTCTTT. It encodes CASSQGTLEAFF.

This clone has only one observation. CDR3 sequence: CASSWTSGYEETQYF. The CDR3 region has the DNA TGTGCCAGTAGTTGGACTAGCGGCTACGAAGAGACCCAGTACTTC. The rearrangement uses TRBV19 and TRBJ2-5; 10 positions match TRBD2. CDR3 length equals 15 residues. After removal of 5 bases from V and 3 bases from J, the junction contained 6 bases not matched to a gene. CDR1 and CDR2 (germline): LNHDA, SQIVND (reference sequence).

CDR3 sequence reads: CASSRLQGGSPLHF. The CDR3 DNA is TGTGCCAGCAGCCGTCTTCAGGGGGGATCACCCCTCCACTTT. This sequence joins TRBV27 and TRBJ1-6; TRBD1 matches at 7 bases. CDR1 and CDR2 from the germline V gene are MNHEY and SMNVEV (reference sequence). The V gene end was trimmed by 6 bases and the J gene end by 10 bases; junction bases not matched to a gene: 9. The length of the CDR3 is 14 residues.

This clone came up a few times. This chain links TRBV2 with TRBJ2-1; D gene ambiguous. CDR3 length equals 12 residues. The V end was cut by 5 bases, the J end by 10 bases, with 12 bases between. The germline V gene encodes CDR1 SNHLY and CDR2 FYNNEI. The CDR3, as DNA: TGTGCCAGCAGTTCCGGCTCGTGGGAGCAGTTCTTC. As protein: CASSSGSWEQFF.

V gene TRBV29-1 combines with J gene TRBJ2-5; D is uncertain. Germline V gene data show CDR1 as SQVTM and CDR2 as ANQGSEA. Between the trimmed V and J ends, which lost 2 bases and 1 base, there was a span of 8 bases. The CDR3 totals 13 residues. CDR3 protein: CSVERHFQETQYF. The DNA of the CDR3 is TGCAGCGTTGAAAGACACTTCCAAGAGACCCAGTACTTC. The full variable domain, with the rest looked up from reference TRBV29-1 and TRBJ2-5, is SAVISQKPSRDICQRGTSLTIQCQVDSQVTMMFWYRQQPGQSLTLIATANQGSEATYESGFVIDKFPISRPNLTFSTLTVSNMSPEDSSIYLCSVERHFQETQYFGPGTRLLVL.

The gene calls are TRBV6-6 and TRBJ1-2; D is perhaps TRBD1 (6 bases). V lost 7 bases and J lost 3, with 18 bases in between. The CDR3 spans 15 residues. Germline-derived CDR1 and CDR2 are MNHNY and SVGAGI (reference sequence). In DNA, the CDR3 is TGTGCCAGCACCAAAGGGGCCGGGGGCGACTATGGCTACACCTTC. The encoded protein is CASTKGAGGDYGYTF.